The source of this T cell receptor beta chain is a study of shared clonotypes between healthy human individuals. For the study at large: The donor group consisted of a couple of women and three men, aged 18 to 49. Study-level results: Sequencing depth was a factor that was expected to affect clonotype sharing among donors.

This clone was seen once. The target antigen is unknown. The assay ran at deep level. In the original workflow: ImmunoSEQ sequences covered only the junction and lacked quality scores; filtering therefore differed. Only in-frame clones appear in the TCRdb table, and some are missing; sequencing was by immunoSEQ multiplex PCR. V and J calls and clone size are those listed in that table; D and trimming were worked out from the DNA. The sample holds 2 million or so clones, 95% seen once. The length of the CDR3 is 17 residues. Per the germline V gene, CDR1 is SGHRS and CDR2 is YFSETQ. Deletions cut 2 bases from V and 0 bases from J, with 12 bases between.

The chain links TRBV5-1 to TRBJ2-6, with D possibly TRBD1 on 6 matching bases. This receptor was obtained from a man younger than 30 in good health. The specimen sequenced was naive CD4+ T cells sorted from blood. The subset denotes: CD45RA+ positively selected. This CDR3 reads CASSLRQDLSGANVLTF. The CDR3 nucleotides are TGCGCCAGCAGCTTAAGACAGGACCTCTCTGGGGCCAACGTCCTGACTTTC.